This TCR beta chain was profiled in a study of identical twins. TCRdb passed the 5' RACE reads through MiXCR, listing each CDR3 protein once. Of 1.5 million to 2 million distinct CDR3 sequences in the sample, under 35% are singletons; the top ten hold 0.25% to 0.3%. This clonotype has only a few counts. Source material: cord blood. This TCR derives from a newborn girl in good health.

The CDR3 is CASSPTLSRETQYF. The CDR3 DNA is TGTGCCAGCAGTCCCACTTTATCAAGGGAGACCCAGTACTTC. This chain uses TRBV14 with TRBJ2-5; D uncertain. Germline CDR1 SGHDN, CDR2 FVKESK. CDR3 size: 14 residues. The V end was cut by 6 bases, the J end by 5 bases, with 16 bases between.